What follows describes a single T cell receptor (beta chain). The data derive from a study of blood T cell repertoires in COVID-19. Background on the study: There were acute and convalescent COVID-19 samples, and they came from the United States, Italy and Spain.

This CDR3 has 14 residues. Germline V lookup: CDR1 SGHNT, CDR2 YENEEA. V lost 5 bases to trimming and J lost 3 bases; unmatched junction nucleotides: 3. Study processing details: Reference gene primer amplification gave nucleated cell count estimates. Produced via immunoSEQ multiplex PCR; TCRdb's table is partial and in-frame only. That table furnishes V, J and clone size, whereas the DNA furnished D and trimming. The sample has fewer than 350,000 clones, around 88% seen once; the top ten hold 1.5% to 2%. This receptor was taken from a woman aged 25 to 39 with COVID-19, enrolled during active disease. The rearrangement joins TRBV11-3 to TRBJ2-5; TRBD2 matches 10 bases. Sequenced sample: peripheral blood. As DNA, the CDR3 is TGTGCCAGCAGCCCCGGACTAGCGGAAGAGACCCAGTACTTC. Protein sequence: CASSPGLAEETQYF.